This TCR beta chain was found in a study of human T cells and chemical hapten exposure (dated by TCRdb to about 2021). Regarding the research as a whole: For sensitization, 2% DPC in acetone was applied to an approximately 2 cm by approximately 2 cm area of upper inner arm skin. Patients additionally received weekly therapeutic DPC doses to the scalp throughout the approximately 25-week study period. Patch testing was done on the upper back using Finn chambers containing 0.01% DPC, and results were scored after 6 days according to International Contact Dermatitis Research Group standards. The mostly female patient cohort included alopecia areata with under or over 50% scalp involvement, alopecia totalis and alopecia universalis. The libraries were sequenced as a pool, and the TCR yield per sample differed mostly because of small variations in library volumes within the pool. Peripheral blood TCR repertoire changes were tracked in vivo in alopecia patients during primary and secondary sensitization to the hapten diphenylcyclopropenone (DPC). Blood samples were taken from patients before sensitization (week 0) and at 2, 6 and about 24 weeks after DPC sensitization. For TCR sequencing, blood came from approximately 29 alopecia patients at anywhere from one to four time points (pre-sensitization, 2, 6 and 24 weeks). General findings and caveats noted by the study authors: Repeated subsampling changed both the strength of the expansion versus patch-test correlation and the threshold at which the correlation became significant. The number of PT1 expanded TCRs positively correlated with patch test score, significant at thresholds 8, 16 and 32 but not 4. No change with DPC sensitization was found in the number of TCRs above 1 in 1000 frequency, and no evidence of global repertoire structure alterations was found. Compared with pre-sensitization or healthy control sets, expanded TCRs formed significantly more large CDR3 similarity clusters, which is consistent with antigen-driven responses. All patients had alopecia, a presumed autoimmune disease, so their immune response might differ from that of healthy individuals.

The time point label for this specimen denotes: pre-sensitization, week 0. The treatment or condition label on this specimen signifies: therapeutic diphenylcyclopropenone sensitization with weekly scalp DPC. Blood at each patch-test visit was drawn before the patch test was applied. To be eligible, patients had to be aged 18 to 70, diagnosed with alopecia and judged suitable for DPC therapy, while pregnant patients were excluded. Total RNA was extracted from unfractionated whole blood collected in Tempus Blood RNA tubes. Including the terminal cysteine and phenylalanine, the CDR3 comprises 18 residues. The retained sequence is limited to the CDR3, 54 bases, with the frame set at the first base. Trimming leaves V shorter by 4 bases and J shorter by 6 bases, with the junction holding 10 bases beyond the gene matches. The germline V gene supplies CDR1 LGHNA and CDR2 YSLEER. The method behind the library was RACE. Sequencing used a NextSeq 500. During library preparation, unique molecular identifiers were attached to individual cDNA molecules so that TCRs could be counted quantitatively and reproducibly. For every blood RNA sample, sequencing covered both the TCR alpha and TCR beta chains. In the original analysis: Samples had a median of about 96,000 TCRs, with a range from about 23,224 to 750,000. The Decombinator software suite was used to annotate V, J and CDR3 in the TCR reads. For PS versus PT1 abundance plots, all samples were subsampled to the same number of TCRs (28,000). Expanded TCRs were defined as absent before sensitization and observed at least eight times at the 2-week time point. The public reads were reanalyzed by TCRdb: fastp trimming at Q25, MiXCR alignment, in-frame beta chains only. Each CDR3 protein appears once, grouped with its most common genes and DNA. These V and J calls originate from TCRdb's pipeline instead of the authors' own analysis. The sample includes some 400,000 distinct CDR3 sequences, with 5.1% observed a single time. The ten largest account for 2.5% to 3% of the sample.

Turning to this clonotype: The specificity of this receptor is unknown. No quality values exist for individual bases; no much larger clone is one base distant.

The sequence came from a woman aged 45 to 65 with alopecia areata. Some clones in this sample may be carry-over from other donors' samples. Sequenced material: whole blood, taken in connection with sensitization to the hapten diphenylcyclopropenone (DPC). The chain couples TRBV4-3 to TRBJ2-2, with TRBD2 matching 14 junction bases. The DNA sequence follows: TGCGCCAGCAGCCTAGGTCTAGAGACTAGCGGGAGGGCCGGGGAGCTGTTTTTT. This sequence encodes CASSLGLETSGRAGELFF.